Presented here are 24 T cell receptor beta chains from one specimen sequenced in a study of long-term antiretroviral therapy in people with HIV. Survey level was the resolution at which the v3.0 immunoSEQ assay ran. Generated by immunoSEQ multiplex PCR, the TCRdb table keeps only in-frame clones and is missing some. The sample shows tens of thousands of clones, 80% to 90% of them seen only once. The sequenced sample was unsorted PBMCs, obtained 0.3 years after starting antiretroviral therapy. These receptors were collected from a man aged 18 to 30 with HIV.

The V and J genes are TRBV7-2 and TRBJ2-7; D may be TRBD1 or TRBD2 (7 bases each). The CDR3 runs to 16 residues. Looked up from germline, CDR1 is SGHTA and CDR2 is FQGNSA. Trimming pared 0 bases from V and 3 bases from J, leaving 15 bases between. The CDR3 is CASSLAQGGRGYEQYF. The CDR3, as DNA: TGTGCCAGCAGCTTAGCGCAGGGGGGGCGGGGCTACGAGCAGTACTTC.

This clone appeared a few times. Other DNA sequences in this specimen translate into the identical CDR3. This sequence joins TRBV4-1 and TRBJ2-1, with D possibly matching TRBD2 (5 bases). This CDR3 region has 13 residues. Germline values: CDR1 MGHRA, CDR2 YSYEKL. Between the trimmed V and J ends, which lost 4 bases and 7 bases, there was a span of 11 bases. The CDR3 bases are TGCGCCAGCAGCCTCCAGACGGGGAATGAGCAGTTCTTC. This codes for CASSLQTGNEQFF.

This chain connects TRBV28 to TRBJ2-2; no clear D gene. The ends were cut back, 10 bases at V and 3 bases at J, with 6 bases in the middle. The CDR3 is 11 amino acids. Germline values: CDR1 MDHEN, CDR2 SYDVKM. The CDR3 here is CATEDTGELFF. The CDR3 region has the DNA TGTGCCACCGAGGACACCGGGGAGCTGTTTTTT.

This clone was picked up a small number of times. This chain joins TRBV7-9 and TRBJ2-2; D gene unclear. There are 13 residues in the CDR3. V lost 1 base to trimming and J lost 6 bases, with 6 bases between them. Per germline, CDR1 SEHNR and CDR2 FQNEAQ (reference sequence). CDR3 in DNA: TGTGCCAGCAGCTTAGTAATGCCCGGGGAGCTGTTTTTT. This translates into CASSLVMPGELFF.

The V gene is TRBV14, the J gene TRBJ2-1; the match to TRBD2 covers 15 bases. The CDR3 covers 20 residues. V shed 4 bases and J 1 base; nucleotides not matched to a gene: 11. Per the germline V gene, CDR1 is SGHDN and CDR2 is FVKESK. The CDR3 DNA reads TGTGCCAGCAGCCCGTTTTCGGGACTAGCGGGAGGCGGGTCCTACAATGAGCAGTTCTTC. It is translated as CASSPFSGLAGGGSYNEQFF.

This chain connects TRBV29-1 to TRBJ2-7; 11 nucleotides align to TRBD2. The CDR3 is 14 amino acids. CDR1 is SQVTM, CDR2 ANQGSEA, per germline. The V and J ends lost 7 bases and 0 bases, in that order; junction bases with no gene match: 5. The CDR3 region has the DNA TGCAGCGCCAGACTAGCGGGAAGCTCCTACGAGCAGTACTTC. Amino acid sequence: CSARLAGSSYEQYF.

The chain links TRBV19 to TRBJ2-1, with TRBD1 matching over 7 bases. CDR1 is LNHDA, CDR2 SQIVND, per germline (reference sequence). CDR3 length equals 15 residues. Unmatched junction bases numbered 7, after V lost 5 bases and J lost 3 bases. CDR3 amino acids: CASSSPGQIYNEQFF. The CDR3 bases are TGTGCCAGTAGTTCCCCGGGACAGATCTACAATGAGCAGTTCTTC.

Here the CDR3 reads CASSLSGSGISSYNEQFF. CDR3 nucleotide sequence: TGTGCCAGCAGCTTAAGTGGGAGCGGCATCAGCTCCTACAATGAGCAGTTCTTC. The J gene is TRBJ2-1, the V gene TRBV7-3; a weak D match, TRBD2 (5 bases). There are 18 residues in the CDR3. The V gene's germline CDR1 is SGHTA and CDR2 FQGTGA. With 1 base removed from V and 0 bases from J, the gap between germline ends came to 16 bases.

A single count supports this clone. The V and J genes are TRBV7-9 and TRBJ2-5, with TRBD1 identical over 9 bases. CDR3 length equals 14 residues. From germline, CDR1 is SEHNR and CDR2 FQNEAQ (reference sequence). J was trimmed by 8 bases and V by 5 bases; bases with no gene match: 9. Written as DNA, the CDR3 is TGTGCCAGCAGCCCCACGACAGGGGGATCCACCCAGTACTTC. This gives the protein CASSPTTGGSTQYF.

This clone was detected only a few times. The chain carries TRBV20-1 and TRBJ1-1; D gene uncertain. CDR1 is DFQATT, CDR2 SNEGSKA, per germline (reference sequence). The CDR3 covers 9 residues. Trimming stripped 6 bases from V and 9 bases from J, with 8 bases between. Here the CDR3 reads CSAQDQAFF. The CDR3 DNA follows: TGCAGTGCCCAGGACCAAGCTTTCTTT.

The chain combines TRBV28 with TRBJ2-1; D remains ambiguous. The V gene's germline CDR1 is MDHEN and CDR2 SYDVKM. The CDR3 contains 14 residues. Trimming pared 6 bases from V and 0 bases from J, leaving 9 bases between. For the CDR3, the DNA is TGTGCCAGCAGGCCCATGGGCTCCTACAATGAGCAGTTCTTC. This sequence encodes CASRPMGSYNEQFF. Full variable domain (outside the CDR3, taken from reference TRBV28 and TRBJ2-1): DVKVTQSSRYLVKRTGEKVFLECVQDMDHENMFWYRQDPGLGLRLIYFSYDVKMKEKGDIPEGYSVSREKKERFSLILESASTNQTSMYLCASRPMGSYNEQFFGPGTRLTVL.

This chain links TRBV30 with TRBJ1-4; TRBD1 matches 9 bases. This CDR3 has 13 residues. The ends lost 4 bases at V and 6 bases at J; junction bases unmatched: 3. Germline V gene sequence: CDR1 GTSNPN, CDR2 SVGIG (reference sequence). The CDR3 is CAWMGQGDEKLFF. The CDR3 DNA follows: TGTGCCTGGATGGGACAGGGTGATGAAAAACTGTTTTTT.

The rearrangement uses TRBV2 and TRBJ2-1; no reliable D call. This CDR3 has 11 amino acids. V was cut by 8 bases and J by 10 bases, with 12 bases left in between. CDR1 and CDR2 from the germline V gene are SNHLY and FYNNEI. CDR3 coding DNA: TGTGCCAGCCTGAGTCGGGTCGAGCAGTTCTTC. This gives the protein CASLSRVEQFF.

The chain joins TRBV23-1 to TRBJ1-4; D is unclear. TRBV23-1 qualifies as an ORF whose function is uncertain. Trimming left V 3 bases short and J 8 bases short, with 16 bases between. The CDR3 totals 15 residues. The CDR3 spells CASSHHRATGEKLFF. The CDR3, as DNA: TGCGCCAGCAGTCATCACCGGGCGACGGGGGAAAAACTGTTTTTT.

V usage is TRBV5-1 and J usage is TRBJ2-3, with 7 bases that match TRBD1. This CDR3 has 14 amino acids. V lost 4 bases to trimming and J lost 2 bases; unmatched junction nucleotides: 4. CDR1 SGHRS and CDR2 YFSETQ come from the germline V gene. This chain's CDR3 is CASSRDRDTDTQYF. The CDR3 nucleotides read TGCGCCAGCAGCCGTGACAGGGACACAGATACGCAGTATTTT.

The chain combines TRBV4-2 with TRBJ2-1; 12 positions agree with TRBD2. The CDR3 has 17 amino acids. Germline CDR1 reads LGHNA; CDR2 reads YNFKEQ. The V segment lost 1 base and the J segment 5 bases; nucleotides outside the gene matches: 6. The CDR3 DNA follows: TGTGCCAGCAGCCAAGTGTCTAGCGGGAGGGCCGACAATGAGCAGTTCTTC. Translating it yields CASSQVSSGRADNEQFF.

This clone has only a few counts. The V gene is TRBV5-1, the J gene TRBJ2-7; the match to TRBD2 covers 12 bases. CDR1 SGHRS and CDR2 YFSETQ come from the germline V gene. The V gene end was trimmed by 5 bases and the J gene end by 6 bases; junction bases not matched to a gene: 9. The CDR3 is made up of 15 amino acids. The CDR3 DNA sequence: TGCGCCAGCAGTCCGACTAGCGGGAGCCTCTCCGAGCAGTACTTC. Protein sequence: CASSPTSGSLSEQYF.

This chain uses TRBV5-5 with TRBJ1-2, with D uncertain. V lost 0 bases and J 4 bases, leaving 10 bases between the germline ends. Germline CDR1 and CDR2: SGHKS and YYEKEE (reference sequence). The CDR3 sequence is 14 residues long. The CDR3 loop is CASSLGQPAYGYTF. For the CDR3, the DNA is TGTGCCAGCAGCTTGGGCCAGCCTGCCTATGGCTACACCTTC.

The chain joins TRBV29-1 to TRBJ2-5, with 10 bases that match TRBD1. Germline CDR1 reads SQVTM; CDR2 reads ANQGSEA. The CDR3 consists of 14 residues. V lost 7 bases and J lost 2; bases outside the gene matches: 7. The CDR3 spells CSASRDRGQETQYF. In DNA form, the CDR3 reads TGCAGCGCCTCCCGGGACAGGGGTCAAGAGACCCAGTACTTC.

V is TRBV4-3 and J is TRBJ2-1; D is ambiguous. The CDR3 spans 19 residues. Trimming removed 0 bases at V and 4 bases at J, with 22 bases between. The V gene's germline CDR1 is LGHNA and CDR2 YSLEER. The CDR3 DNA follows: TGCGCCAGCAGCCAAGATTTGTGGACGGCTGTTTTAGTTTACAATGAGCAGTTCTTC. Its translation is CASSQDLWTAVLVYNEQFF.

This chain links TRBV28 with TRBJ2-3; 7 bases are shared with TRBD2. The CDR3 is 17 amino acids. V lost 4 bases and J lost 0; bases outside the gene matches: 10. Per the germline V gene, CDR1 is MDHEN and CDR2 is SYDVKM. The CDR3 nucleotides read TGTGCCAGCAGTTCCCCCGCGGGACTACCGAGCACAGATACGCAGTATTTT. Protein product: CASSSPAGLPSTDTQYF. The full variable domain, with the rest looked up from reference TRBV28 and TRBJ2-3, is DVKVTQSSRYLVKRTGEKVFLECVQDMDHENMFWYRQDPGLGLRLIYFSYDVKMKEKGDIPEGYSVSREKKERFSLILESASTNQTSMYLCASSSPAGLPSTDTQYFGPGTRLTVL.

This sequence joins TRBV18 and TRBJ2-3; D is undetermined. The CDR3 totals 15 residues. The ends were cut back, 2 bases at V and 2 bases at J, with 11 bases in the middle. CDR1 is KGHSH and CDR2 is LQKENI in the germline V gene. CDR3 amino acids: CASSPYSQHTDTQYF. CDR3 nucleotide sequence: TGTGCCAGCTCACCATATTCACAGCACACAGATACGCAGTATTTT. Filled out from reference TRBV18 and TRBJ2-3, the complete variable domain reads NAGVMQNPRHLVRRRGQEARLRCSPMKGHSHVYWYRQLPEEGLKFMVYLQKENIIDESGMPKERFSAEFPKEGPSILRIQQVVRGDSAAYFCASSPYSQHTDTQYFGPGTRLTVL.

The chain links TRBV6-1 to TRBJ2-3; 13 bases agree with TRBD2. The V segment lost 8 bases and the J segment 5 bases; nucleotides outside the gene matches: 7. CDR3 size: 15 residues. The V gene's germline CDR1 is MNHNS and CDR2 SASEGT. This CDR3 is CASPRLAGGEDTQYF. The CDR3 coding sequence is TGTGCCAGCCCGAGACTAGCGGGGGGCGAAGATACGCAGTATTTT.

The CDR3 bases are TGTGCCTGGAGTCTAGGACGGTCCTATGGCTACACCTTC. Amino acids: CAWSLGRSYGYTF. This sequence joins TRBV30 and TRBJ1-2; D uncertain. V was shortened by 2 bases and J by 4 bases, with 11 bases between the two germline ends. The germline gives CDR1 GTSNPN, CDR2 SVGIG (reference sequence). The CDR3 spans 13 residues.